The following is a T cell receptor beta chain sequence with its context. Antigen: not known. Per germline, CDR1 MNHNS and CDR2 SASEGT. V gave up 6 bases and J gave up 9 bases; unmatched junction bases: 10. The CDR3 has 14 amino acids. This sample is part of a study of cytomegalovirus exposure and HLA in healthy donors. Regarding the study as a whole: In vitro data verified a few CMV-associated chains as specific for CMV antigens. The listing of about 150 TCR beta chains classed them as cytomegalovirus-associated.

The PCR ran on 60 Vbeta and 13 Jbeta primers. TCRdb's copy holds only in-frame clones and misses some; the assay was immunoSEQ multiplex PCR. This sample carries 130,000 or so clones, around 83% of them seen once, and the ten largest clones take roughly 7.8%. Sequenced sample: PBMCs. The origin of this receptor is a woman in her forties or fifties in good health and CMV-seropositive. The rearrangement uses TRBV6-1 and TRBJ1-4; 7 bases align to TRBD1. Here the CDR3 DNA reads TGTGCCAGCAGCCCCCGGGACAGTATGAAAAAACTGTTTTTT. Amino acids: CASSPRDSMKKLFF.